This T cell receptor beta chain is from a study of T cell responses to AZD1222 COVID-19 vaccine. Overall study: Pooled together were second doses at about 4 or about 12 weeks.

Trimming cost V 5 bases and J 0 bases, with 13 bases left between them. The CDR3 has 15 residues. Germline V gene lookup returns CDR1 SGDLS and CDR2 YYNGEE. Clones were read by immunoSEQ multiplex PCR, and TCRdb kept only the in-frame ones, dropping some. The sample has 100,000 to 150,000 clones; about nine tenths are singletons. The chain recombines TRBV9 with TRBJ2-3, with a possible D match to TRBD2 (5 bases). This sequence was found in an adult in good health. Sequenced material: peripheral blood, taken on day 0 of AZD1222 vaccination. CDR3: CASSETRGSTDTQYF. The CDR3 nucleotides are TGTGCCAGCAGTGAGACCCGGGGTAGCACAGATACGCAGTATTTT.